This entry lists 7 T cell receptor beta chains sequenced from one sample in a study of T cell responses to AZD1222 COVID-19 vaccine. Generated by immunoSEQ multiplex PCR, the TCRdb table keeps only in-frame clones and is missing some. Counted here are roughly 72,000 clones, about 91% occurring once; the ten biggest clones make up approximately 9.1%. Sequenced here: peripheral blood, sampled 28 days after the second dose of the MenACWY control vaccine. The receptors stem from an adult who received the MenACWY meningococcal vaccine as a control.

There are a few counts of this clone. The chain recombines TRBV7-9 with TRBJ1-4; 8 nucleotides match TRBD1. The CDR3 has 15 residues. Looked up from germline, CDR1 is SEHNR and CDR2 is FQNEAQ (reference sequence). The J segment lost 5 bases and the V segment lost 0 bases, leaving 2 bases of the junction unmatched. CDR3 bases: TGTGCCAGCAGCTTAGCAGGACAGGGAAATGAAAAACTGTTTTTT. As protein: CASSLAGQGNEKLFF.

The chain couples TRBV6-2 or TRBV6-3 to TRBJ1-5, with TRBD1 matching over 10 bases. Germline V gene lookup returns CDR1 MNHEY and CDR2 SVGEGT. V was clipped by 3 bases and J by 2 bases; unmatched bases: 7. The CDR3 is made up of 17 amino acids. The CDR3 DNA follows: TGTGCCAGCAGTTATGAGACAGGGGGCCCCCGCAATCAGCCCCAGCATTTT. Translation: CASSYETGGPRNQPQHF.

This chain connects TRBV7-9 to TRBJ2-2; D is ambiguous. Germline lookup yields CDR1 SEHNR and CDR2 FQNEAQ (reference sequence). This CDR3 spans 14 amino acids. V lost 6 bases, J lost 8 bases, and 16 bases lay in between. CDR3 residues: CASSIPPSRGELFF. CDR3 nucleotide sequence: TGTGCCAGCAGTATACCCCCCTCGAGAGGGGAGCTGTTTTTT.

V usage is TRBV5-1 and J usage is TRBJ2-5; a weak D match, TRBD1 (6 bases). Trimming left V 0 bases short and J 5 bases short, with 14 bases between. Germline V gene lookup returns CDR1 SGHRS and CDR2 YFSETQ. The length of the CDR3 is 15 residues. DNA of the CDR3: TGCGCCAGCAGCTTGGCAGGGGACGCACGGGAGACCCAGTACTTC. Translation: CASSLAGDARETQYF.

The V gene is TRBV30, the J gene TRBJ2-3; TRBD2 might be the D (5 bases). The V end was cut by 4 bases, the J end by 4 bases, with 15 bases between. The CDR3 runs 14 residues. The V gene's germline CDR1 is GTSNPN and CDR2 SVGIG (reference sequence). This CDR3 reads CAWNSVPLADTQYF. The CDR3 region has the DNA TGTGCCTGGAATAGCGTACCCTTGGCAGATACGCAGTATTTT.

The genes are TRBV29-1 and TRBJ1-1, with D maybe TRBD1 (6 bases). Germline CDR1 and CDR2: SQVTM and ANQGSEA. This CDR3 comprises 13 residues. V dropped 4 bases and J dropped 5 bases, with 14 bases sitting between them. In nucleotides, the CDR3 is TGCAGCGTTGGCCGGGGGCTAAGTACTGAAGCTTTCTTT. This translates into CSVGRGLSTEAFF.

This chain joins TRBV4-3 and TRBJ2-7; 10 bases map to TRBD1. CDR1 is LGHNA and CDR2 is YSLEER in the germline V gene. V gave up 0 bases and J gave up 2 bases; unmatched junction bases: 7. The CDR3 is 17 amino acids. The CDR3 here is CASSQDLGTGAAYEQYF. CDR3 DNA: TGCGCCAGCAGCCAAGATCTGGGGACAGGGGCCGCCTACGAGCAGTACTTC.